Below, one T cell receptor beta chain is given with its context. Clones were read by immunoSEQ multiplex PCR, and TCRdb kept only the in-frame ones, dropping some. The repertoire has around 2.1 million clones, approximately 96% of them found once; the top ten carry approximately 0.13%. CDR1 SGHTA and CDR2 FQGNSA come from the germline V gene. The CDR3 runs 13 residues. The ends were cut back, 5 bases at V and 3 bases at J, with 11 bases in the middle. This specimen belongs to a study of shared clonotypes between healthy human individuals. V and J are TRBV7-2 and TRBJ2-7; perhaps TRBD2 as D (5 bases). The receptor was derived from a man aged 18 to 30 in good health. The source material was naive CD4+ T cells sorted from blood. Subset meaning: CD45RA+ positively selected. This chain's CDR3 is CASSKEAVYEQYF. CDR3 nucleotides: TGTGCCAGCAGCAAGGAGGCGGTCTACGAGCAGTACTTC.